The subject of this entry is one T cell receptor beta chain. CDR1 is MNHEY and CDR2 is SMNVEV in the germline V gene (reference sequence). The CDR3 has 13 residues. V lost 2 bases to trimming and J lost 2 bases, with 7 bases between them. The data stem from a study of blood T cell repertoires in COVID-19. The assay was immunoSEQ multiplex PCR, and TCRdb's table has in-frame clones only and misses some. The table has tens of thousands of clones, more than 70% seen once; the top ten hold 2.5% to 3%. Input material: peripheral blood. This chain joins TRBV27 and TRBJ2-7; D remains ambiguous. This receptor was identified in a man aged 45 to 65 with COVID-19, enrolled during active disease. CDR3 loop: CASSLMAAYEQYF. The CDR3 bases are TGTGCCAGCAGTTTAATGGCAGCCTACGAGCAGTACTTC.